Given below is one T cell receptor beta chain in context. Its antigen is currently not known. No base-level quality is on record; no much larger clone is a single base apart. Receptor libraries were prepared by the immunoSEQ multiplex PCR assay. TCRdb retrieved this table from immuneACCESS and kept in-frame rearrangements only. Not all clones are present; in checked studies, unresolved V genes account for under half, and no reason is known for the remainder. For this sample the table gives about 36,000 clones, of which roughly nine tenths were detected only once. The ten largest clones represent around 0.47% of the sample. From the cysteine up to the phenylalanine, the CDR3 has a length of 15 residues. The retained sequence is limited to the CDR3, 45 bases, with the frame set at the first base. The germline V gene (reference sequence) specifies SGHNT as CDR1 and YYREEE as CDR2. Unmatched junction bases come to 6, with V trimmed by 4 bases and J by 3 bases.

The sample is drawn from a study of T cell changes during pregnancy in multiple sclerosis (dated by TCRdb to about 2019). As for the study more broadly: In women with multiple sclerosis, the researchers looked at how the T cell repertoire shifted as pregnancy progressed.

Recombination joined TRBV5-4 with TRBJ2-3, with TRBD1 identical over 9 junction bases. The specimen comprised CD4+ T cells from peripheral blood mononuclear cells, sampled in the second trimester of pregnancy. The clonotype originates from a female donor in good health, enrolled as a control in a pregnancy study. The CDR3 amino acid sequence is: CASSRTGANTDTQYF. The DNA sequence reads TGTGCCAGCAGCCGGACAGGGGCGAATACAGATACGCAGTATTTT.